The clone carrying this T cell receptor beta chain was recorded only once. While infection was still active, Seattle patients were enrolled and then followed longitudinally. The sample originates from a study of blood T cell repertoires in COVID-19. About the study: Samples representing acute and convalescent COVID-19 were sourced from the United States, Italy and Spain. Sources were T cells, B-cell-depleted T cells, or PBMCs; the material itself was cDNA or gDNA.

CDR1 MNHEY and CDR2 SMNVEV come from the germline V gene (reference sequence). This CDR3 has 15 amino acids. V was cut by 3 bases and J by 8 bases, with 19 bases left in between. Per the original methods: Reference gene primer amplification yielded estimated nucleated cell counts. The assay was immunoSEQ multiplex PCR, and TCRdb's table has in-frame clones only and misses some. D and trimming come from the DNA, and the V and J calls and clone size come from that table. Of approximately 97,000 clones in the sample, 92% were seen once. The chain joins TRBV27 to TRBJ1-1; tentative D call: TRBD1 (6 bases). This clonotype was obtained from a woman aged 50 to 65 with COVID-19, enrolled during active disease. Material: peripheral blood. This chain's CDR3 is CASSFSQQGIEEAFF. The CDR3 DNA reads TGTGCCAGCAGTTTCAGTCAGCAGGGGATCGAAGAAGCTTTCTTT.